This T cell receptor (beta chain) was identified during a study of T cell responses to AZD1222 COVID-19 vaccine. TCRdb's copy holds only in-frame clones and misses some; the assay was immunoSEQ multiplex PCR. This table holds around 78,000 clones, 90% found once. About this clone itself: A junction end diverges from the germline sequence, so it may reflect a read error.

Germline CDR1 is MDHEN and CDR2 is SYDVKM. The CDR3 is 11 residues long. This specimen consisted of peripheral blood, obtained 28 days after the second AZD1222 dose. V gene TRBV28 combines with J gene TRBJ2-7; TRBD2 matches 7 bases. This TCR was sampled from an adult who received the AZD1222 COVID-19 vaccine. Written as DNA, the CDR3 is TGTGCCAGCAGTTTTAAGCGGGATCGGGTCTTC. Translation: CASSFKRDRVF. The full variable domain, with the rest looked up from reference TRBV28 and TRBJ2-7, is DVKVTQSSRYLVKRTGEKVFLECVQDMDHENMFWYRQDPGLGLRLIYFSYDVKMKEKGDIPEGYSVSREKKERFSLILESASTNQTSMYLCASSFKRDRVFGPGTRLTVT.